The clone carrying this T cell receptor (beta chain) occurred many times. As yet, its antigen is unknown. From the reads, TCRdb called clonotypes with MiXCR, one entry per CDR3 protein. The data contain 700,000 to 850,000 distinct CDR3 sequences, 32% of them seen just once; the ten biggest clones take up under 15%. This specimen comes from a study of T cell repertoires in cytomegalovirus infection. The overall study: Both a matching HLA type and CMV infection were indicated by public TCR beta signatures. Overall study results and limits: CMV-specific TCR beta clonotypes restricted by HLA-C dominated the ex vivo response. There were carriers of CMV plus the relevant HLA, and cumulative public TCR beta family frequency identified them.

Looked up from germline, CDR1 is MNHNY and CDR2 is SVGAGI (reference sequence). Trimming cost V 5 bases and J 0 bases; bases outside gene matches: 10. The CDR3 covers 16 residues. Sequencing was performed on cultured CD8+ T cells from PBMCs, taken from culture after CMV antigen stimulation. The V and J genes are TRBV6-6 and TRBJ2-7, with TRBD1 matching over 7 bases. The TCR sequence derives from a human donor in good health (CMV status not recorded). Some clones in this sample may be carry-over from other donors' samples. The CDR3 region has the DNA TGTGCCAGCAGTCTCCCGGGACAGCGAAACTCCTACGAGCAGTACTTC. Protein sequence: CASSLPGQRNSYEQYF.